Reported below is one TCR beta chain. TCRdb's copy holds only in-frame clones and misses some; the assay was immunoSEQ multiplex PCR. This sample has more than 55,000 clones, with roughly nine tenths found just once. V was trimmed by 2 bases and J by 1 base, leaving 11 bases between them. The CDR3 spans 15 residues. Germline CDR1 and CDR2: MDHEN and SYDVKM. The sample is drawn from a study of OX40 agonist ivuxolimab in advanced cancers. Background on the study: The dose-escalation group included hepatocellular carcinoma, melanoma, renal cell carcinoma and head and neck cancer. Prior anti-PD-1, anti-PD-L1 or anti-CTLA-4 therapy was allowed; 35% to 40% had some.

Individuals having autoimmune disease history or systemic immunosuppression were not enrolled. Here the sequenced sample was CD4+ or CD8+ T cells sorted from blood, taken in a trial of the OX40 agonist ivuxolimab. This sequence was found in an adult with an advanced solid tumor such as melanoma, head and neck, liver or kidney cancer. The V gene is TRBV28, the J gene TRBJ1-1; possible D gene TRBD1, 5 bases. The CDR3 DNA is TGTGCCAGCAGTTTACTTTTCAGGGAGAACACTGAAGCTTTCTTT. Its protein is CASSLLFRENTEAFF.